A single sample is the source of the 29 T cell receptor beta chains below, sequenced in a study of T cells in narcolepsy. Generated by immunoSEQ multiplex PCR, the TCRdb table keeps only in-frame clones and is missing some. The data contain about 40,000 clones, roughly 88% of them singletons. Sequencing was done on a sample of CD45RA- memory CD4+ T cells from PBMCs. The receptors derive from a human donor with narcolepsy.

This chain joins TRBV10-3 and TRBJ1-2; 11 bases are shared with TRBD1. Per the germline V gene, CDR1 is ENHRY and CDR2 is SYGVKD. The CDR3 is 16 amino acids. J gave up 7 bases and V 0 bases, and 7 bases lay outside the gene matches. CDR3 sequence (DNA): TGTGCCATCAGTGAGTCGGCGGACAGGGGGCGTCTTGGCTACACCTTC. It is translated as CAISESADRGRLGYTF.

DNA for the CDR3: TGTGCCAGCAGCTCCACCCCCGGGTGGGGAGGGGATAGCAATCAGCCCCAGCATTTT. The encoded protein is CASSSTPGWGGDSNQPQHF. The chain couples TRBV7-9 to TRBJ1-5, with D perhaps matching TRBD1 (5 bases). Trimming removed 4 bases at V and 0 bases at J, with 22 bases between. The CDR3 sequence is 19 residues long. Germline-derived CDR1 and CDR2 are SEHNR and FQNEAQ (reference sequence).

The chain has TRBV15 and TRBJ2-1; a weak D match, TRBD2 (5 bases). Looked up from germline, CDR1 is LNHNV and CDR2 is YYDKDF (reference sequence). The CDR3 has 15 amino acids. The V end lost 8 bases, the J end lost 6 bases, and 20 bases lay between the germline ends. The CDR3: CATRLLAGVGNEQFF. The CDR3 coding sequence is TGTGCCACCCGACTTTTAGCCGGGGTTGGCAATGAGCAGTTCTTC.

The chain combines TRBV7-2 with TRBJ2-3; D is ambiguous. V lost 3 bases, J lost 0 bases, and 7 bases lay in between. The CDR3 is 14 amino acids. Germline CDR1 SGHTA, CDR2 FQGNSA. Here the CDR3 reads CASSFETSTDTQYF. The CDR3 coding sequence is TGTGCCAGCAGCTTCGAGACTAGCACAGATACGCAGTATTTT.

This CDR3 reads CASSMAGMGNSPLHF. DNA for the CDR3: TGTGCCAGTAGTATGGCAGGGATGGGCAATTCACCCCTCCACTTT. The chain has TRBV19 and TRBJ1-6, with TRBD1 as a possible D gene (5 bases). The V and J ends lost 3 bases and 7 bases respectively, with 13 bases between them. CDR1 is LNHDA, CDR2 SQIVND, per germline (reference sequence). The CDR3 extends over 15 amino acids.

The J gene is TRBJ2-3, the V gene TRBV7-2; 9 bases match TRBD1. J lost 4 bases, V lost 4 bases, and 3 bases had no gene match. Germline loops: CDR1 SGHTA, CDR2 FQGNSA. The CDR3 covers 14 residues. The CDR3 protein is CASSSDRGPDTQYF. In DNA, the CDR3 is TGTGCCAGCAGCTCGGACAGGGGTCCAGATACGCAGTATTTT.

This clone has more than one count but fewer than ten. The chain combines TRBV6-6 with TRBJ1-1; D might be TRBD1 (6 bases). Per germline, CDR1 MNHNY and CDR2 SVGAGI (reference sequence). This CDR3 region has 13 residues. The V end was cut by 9 bases, the J end by 1 base, with 12 bases between. In DNA, the CDR3 is TGTGCCAGTCGGGGAGGGGGGAACACTGAAGCTTTCTTT. This sequence encodes CASRGGGNTEAFF.

The J gene is TRBJ1-5, the V gene TRBV2, with 9 bases matching TRBD1. Germline loops: CDR1 SNHLY, CDR2 FYNNEI. The CDR3 runs 15 residues. V trimming: 3 bases; J trimming: 7 bases; junction bases outside the gene matches: 7. The CDR3 here is CASSDTGGAGQPQHF. The DNA for the CDR3 is TGTGCCAGCAGTGACACAGGGGGCGCGGGACAGCCCCAGCATTTT.

The V call is TRBV5-4, the J call TRBJ1-2; weak D call: TRBD1 (6 bases). The CDR3 sequence is 15 residues long. The ends were cut back, 4 bases at V and 4 bases at J, with 17 bases in the middle. From germline, CDR1 is SGHNT and CDR2 YYREEE (reference sequence). This CDR3 reads CASSHSGAQVYGYTF. The CDR3 nucleotides read TGTGCCAGCAGCCACTCGGGGGCGCAGGTCTATGGCTACACCTTC. Drawing the rest from reference TRBV5-4 and TRBJ1-2, the complete variable domain is ETGVTQSPTHLIKTRGQQVTLRCSSQSGHNTVSWYQQALGQGPQFIFQYYREEENGRGNFPPRFSGLQFPNYSSELNVNALELDDSALYLCASSHSGAQVYGYTFGSGTRLTVV.

The chain employs TRBV7-9 and TRBJ2-7, with 9 bases matching TRBD1. This CDR3 region has 16 residues. Germline V gene sequence: CDR1 SEHNR, CDR2 FQNEAQ (reference sequence). V trimming: 2 bases; J trimming: 3 bases; junction bases outside the gene matches: 8. As DNA, the CDR3 is TGTGCCAGCAGCTTATGGGGACAGGGAAAAAACTACGAGCAGTACTTC. Translation gives CASSLWGQGKNYEQYF.

The genes are TRBV6-6 and TRBJ2-3; D is unclear. Germline assignment: CDR1 MNHNY and CDR2 SVGAGI (reference sequence). With 6 bases removed from V and 0 bases from J, the gap between germline ends came to 13 bases. The CDR3 covers 15 residues. Here the CDR3 DNA reads TGTGCCAGCAGCTTCACCCGGACGAGCACAGATACGCAGTATTTT. It encodes CASSFTRTSTDTQYF.

This clone has more than one count but fewer than ten. V gene TRBV23-1 combines with J gene TRBJ2-7; 9 bases match TRBD1. TRBV23-1 is recorded as an ORF, its role being uncertain. This CDR3 has 14 amino acids. Trimming at V came to 6 bases and at J to 6 bases, leaving 9 bases not matched to a gene. The CDR3 nucleotides read TGCGCCAGCAGAGCCGGGACAGGGTCAGGCGAGCAGTACTTC. It specifies CASRAGTGSGEQYF.

This clone was detected a few times. This chain links TRBV6-6 with TRBJ2-2, with D perhaps TRBD1 (5 bases). Trimming took 2 bases from V and 1 from J, leaving 5 bases between them. The germline CDR1 and CDR2 sequences are MNHNY and SVGAGI (reference sequence). There are 14 residues in the CDR3. In nucleotides, the CDR3 is TGTGCCAGCAGTTACGACAGGAACACCGGGGAGCTGTTTTTT. Its protein is CASSYDRNTGELFF.

The chain links TRBV7-6 to TRBJ1-1; D remains ambiguous. The germline gives CDR1 SGHVS, CDR2 FNYEAQ. V was shortened by 6 bases and J by 0 bases, with 8 bases between the two germline ends. This CDR3 region has 13 residues. CDR3 residues: CASRARLNTEAFF. DNA of the CDR3: TGTGCCAGCAGGGCAAGGTTGAACACTGAAGCTTTCTTT. The complete variable domain, with remaining parts taken from reference TRBV7-6 and TRBJ1-1, reads GAGVSQSPRYKVTKRGQDVALRCDPISGHVSLYWYRQALGQGPEFLTYFNYEAQQDKSGLPNDRFSAERPEGSISTLTIQRTEQRDSAMYRCASRARLNTEAFFGQGTRLTVV.

The CDR3 protein is CASSESLATTGELFF. In DNA, the CDR3 is TGTGCCAGCAGCGAGTCGCTAGCGACCACCGGGGAGCTGTTTTTT. The chain uses TRBV7-2 and TRBJ2-2, with D maybe TRBD2 (6 bases). Germline V lookup: CDR1 SGHTA, CDR2 FQGNSA. This CDR3 comprises 15 residues. Trimming shortened V by 5 bases and J by 4 bases, and 14 bases separated the two germline ends.

This clone was observed once. The V and J genes are TRBV6-5 and TRBJ2-7; D ambiguous. This CDR3 contains 13 residues. Trimming took off 6 bases at V and 2 bases at J, with 11 bases between the two ends. Germline-derived CDR1 and CDR2 are MNHEY and SVGAGI. Here the CDR3 reads CASSRLGTYEQYF. CDR3 in DNA: TGTGCCAGCAGCCGGCTTGGGACCTACGAGCAGTACTTC.

A note on this clone: Distinct nucleotide sequences in the sample also encode this CDR3. The J gene is TRBJ1-1, the V gene TRBV7-2, with D perhaps TRBD1 (5 bases). V was clipped by 0 bases and J by 1 base, with 9 bases between them. CDR3 size: 15 residues. In germline, CDR1 is SGHTA, CDR2 FQGNSA. CDR3 region: CASSLASGGNTEAFF. DNA of the CDR3: TGTGCCAGCAGCTTAGCGTCCGGGGGGAACACTGAAGCTTTCTTT.

This chain connects TRBV10-3 to TRBJ1-1; D possibly corresponds to TRBD1 (6 bases). Trimming removed 10 bases from V and 0 bases from J, with 15 bases in between. The CDR3 has 14 amino acids. Germline CDR1 ENHRY, CDR2 SYGVKD. As DNA, the CDR3 is TGTGCCACCAGCCTAGGACAGATGAACACTGAAGCTTTCTTT. Translated: CATSLGQMNTEAFF.

V and J are TRBV5-6 and TRBJ2-7; a weak D match, TRBD1 (6 bases). V shed 0 bases and J shed 1 base, with 11 bases lying between them. This CDR3 is built from 15 residues. Germline values: CDR1 SGHDT, CDR2 YYEEEE. CDR3 in DNA: TGTGCCAGCAGCTTGGATTGGACAGTGTCCTACGAGCAGTACTTC. Amino acid sequence: CASSLDWTVSYEQYF.

The chain joins TRBV6-1 to TRBJ1-4; D uncertain. V lost 6 bases and J 8 bases, leaving 7 bases between the germline ends. This CDR3 contains 11 residues. Germline V CDR1 and CDR2: MNHNS, SASEGT. The CDR3 nucleotides read TGTGCCAGCAGATCGATGGAAAAACTGTTTTTT. Its protein product is CASRSMEKLFF.

The CDR3 nucleotides are TGTGCCAGCAGCGTAGACGGTCAGGAGCGGAGTGAGCAGTTCTTC. Translating it yields CASSVDGQERSEQFF. The chain employs TRBV9 and TRBJ2-1; tentative D call: TRBD2 (5 bases). The CDR3 is made up of 15 amino acids. Trimming left V 0 bases short and J 9 bases short, with 16 bases between. Germline CDR1 reads SGDLS; CDR2 reads YYNGEE.

The DNA of the CDR3 is TGCGCCAGCAGCATTGGTTCCGGGACAGGGGACGAGCAGTACTTC. Translated, it gives CASSIGSGTGDEQYF. The rearrangement links TRBV5-1 to TRBJ2-7, with TRBD1 matching over 10 bases. V gave up 4 bases and J gave up 5 bases; unmatched junction bases: 9. CDR3 length equals 15 residues. Germline V gene sequence: CDR1 SGHRS, CDR2 YFSETQ.

The chain has TRBV10-1 and TRBJ2-7; 7 bases fit TRBD1. The CDR3 runs 13 residues. In germline, CDR1 is WNHNN, CDR2 SYGVQD (reference sequence). Trimming took 4 bases from V and 6 from J; bases not matched to a gene: 6. The CDR3 loop is CASSARGGSEQYF. DNA for the CDR3: TGCGCCAGCAGTGCTAGAGGGGGCTCCGAGCAGTACTTC.

The chain joins TRBV6-5 to TRBJ2-5, with TRBD2 identical over 8 bases. There are 16 residues in the CDR3. The germline V gene has CDR1 MNHEY and CDR2 SVGAGI. The junction had 7 bases not matched to a gene; V was cut back by 0 bases and J by 4 bases. CDR3 sequence: CASSYSMRGAGETQYF. Here the CDR3 DNA reads TGTGCCAGCAGTTACTCGATGCGGGGGGCAGGAGAGACCCAGTACTTC.

The rearrangement links TRBV5-4 to TRBJ2-1; D not resolved. From germline, CDR1 is SGHNT and CDR2 YYREEE (reference sequence). Trimming took 0 bases from V and 7 from J, leaving 5 bases between them. This CDR3 is built from 12 residues. CDR3 sequence reads: CASSLGENEQFF. In DNA, the CDR3 is TGTGCCAGCAGCTTGGGAGAGAATGAGCAGTTCTTC.

This clone was seen only a few times. The chain couples TRBV7-7 to TRBJ2-5; 15 bases map to TRBD2. Germline V CDR1 and CDR2: SSHAT, FNYEAQ (reference sequence). CDR3 size: 16 residues. Trimming took 5 bases from V and 5 from J; bases not matched to a gene: 6. The DNA for the CDR3 is TGTGCCAGCAGCCTAGGACTAGCGGGGGGGCAGGAGACCCAGTACTTC. This translates into CASSLGLAGGQETQYF.

The chain links TRBV11-2 to TRBJ1-1; D gene uncertain. The CDR3 is made up of 11 amino acids. Trimming stripped 3 bases from V and 7 bases from J, with 6 bases between. Germline V gene lookup returns CDR1 SGHAT and CDR2 FQNNGV. CDR3: CASSLGFEAFF. For the CDR3, the DNA is TGTGCCAGCAGCTTGGGGTTTGAAGCTTTCTTT.

The chain's CDR3 is CASSLDLAAYEQYF. Here the CDR3 DNA reads TGTGCCAGCAGCTTAGATCTAGCGGCCTACGAGCAGTACTTC. The J gene is TRBJ2-7, the V gene TRBV7-2; 7 positions match TRBD2. Germline V gene data show CDR1 as SGHTA and CDR2 as FQGNSA. This CDR3 is 14 amino acids long. After removal of 1 base from V and 2 bases from J, the junction contained 2 bases not matched to a gene. Filled out from reference TRBV7-2 and TRBJ2-7, the complete variable domain reads GAGVSQSPSNKVTEKGKDVELRCDPISGHTALYWYRQSLGQGLEFLIYFQGNSAPDKSGLPSDRFSAERTGGSVSTLTIQRTQQEDSAVYLCASSLDLAAYEQYFGPGTRLTVT.

The rearrangement links TRBV5-6 to TRBJ1-5; 7 positions agree with TRBD1. The CDR3 spans 16 residues. V shed 0 bases, J shed 4 bases, and the junction held 7 bases outside the gene matches. CDR1 SGHDT and CDR2 YYEEEE come from the germline V gene. The DNA of the CDR3 is TGTGCCAGCAGCTTGGTTCCAGGGGGGGAAAATCAGCCCCAGCATTTT. Translation: CASSLVPGGENQPQHF.